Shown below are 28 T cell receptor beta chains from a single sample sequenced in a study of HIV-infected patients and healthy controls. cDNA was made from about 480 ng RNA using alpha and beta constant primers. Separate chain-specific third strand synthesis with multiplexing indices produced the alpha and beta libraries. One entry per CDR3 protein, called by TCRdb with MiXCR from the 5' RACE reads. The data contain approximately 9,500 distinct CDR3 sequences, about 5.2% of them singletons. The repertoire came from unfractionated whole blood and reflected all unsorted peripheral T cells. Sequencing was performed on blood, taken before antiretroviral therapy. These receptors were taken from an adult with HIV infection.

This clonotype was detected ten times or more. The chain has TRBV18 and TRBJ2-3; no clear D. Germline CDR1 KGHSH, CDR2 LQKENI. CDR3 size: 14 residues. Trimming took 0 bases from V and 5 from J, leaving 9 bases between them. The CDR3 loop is CASSPPGVEDTQYF. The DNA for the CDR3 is TGTGCCAGCTCACCACCGGGCGTCGAAGATACGCAGTATTTT.

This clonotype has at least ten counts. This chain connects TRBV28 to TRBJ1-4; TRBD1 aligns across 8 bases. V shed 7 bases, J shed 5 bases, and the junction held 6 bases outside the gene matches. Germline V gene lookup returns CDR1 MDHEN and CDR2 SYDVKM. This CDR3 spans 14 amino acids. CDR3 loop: CASTPPGGNEKLFF. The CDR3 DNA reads TGTGCCAGCACCCCCCCAGGGGGCAATGAAAAACTGTTTTTT.

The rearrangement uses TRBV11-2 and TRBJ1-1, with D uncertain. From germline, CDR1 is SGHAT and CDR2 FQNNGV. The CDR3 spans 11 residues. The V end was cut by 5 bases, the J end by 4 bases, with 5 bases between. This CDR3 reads CASSLPTEAFF. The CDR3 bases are TGTGCCAGCAGCCTGCCCACTGAAGCTTTCTTT.

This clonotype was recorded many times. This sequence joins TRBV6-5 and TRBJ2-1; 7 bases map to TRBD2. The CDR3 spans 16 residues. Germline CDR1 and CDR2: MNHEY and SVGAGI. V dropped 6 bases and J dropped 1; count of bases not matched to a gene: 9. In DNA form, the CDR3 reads TGTGCCAGCAGCTTGGGGGGGAGCAGGTCCTACAATGAGCAGTTCTTC. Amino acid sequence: CASSLGGSRSYNEQFF.

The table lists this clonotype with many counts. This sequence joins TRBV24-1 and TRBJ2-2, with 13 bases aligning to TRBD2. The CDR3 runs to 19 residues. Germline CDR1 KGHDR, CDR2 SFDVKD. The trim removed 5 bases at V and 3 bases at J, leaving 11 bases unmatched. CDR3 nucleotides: TGTGCCACCAGTGCCCTAGGACTAGCGGGAGCATTTGACACCGGGGAGCTGTTTTTT. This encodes CATSALGLAGAFDTGELFF.

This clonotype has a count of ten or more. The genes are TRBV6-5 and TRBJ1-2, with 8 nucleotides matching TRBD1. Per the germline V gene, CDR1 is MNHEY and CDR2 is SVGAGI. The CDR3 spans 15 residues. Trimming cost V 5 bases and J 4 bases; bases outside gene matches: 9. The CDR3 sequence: CASSPQTGAIYGYTF. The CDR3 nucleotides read TGTGCCAGCAGTCCCCAGACAGGGGCAATCTATGGCTACACCTTC.

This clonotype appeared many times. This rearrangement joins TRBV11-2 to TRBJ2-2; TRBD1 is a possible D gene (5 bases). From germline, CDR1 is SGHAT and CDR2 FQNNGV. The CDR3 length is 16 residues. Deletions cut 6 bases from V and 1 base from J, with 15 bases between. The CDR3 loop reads CASRYTGWGNTGELFF. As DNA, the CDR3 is TGTGCCAGCAGATATACAGGTTGGGGGAACACCGGGGAGCTGTTTTTT.

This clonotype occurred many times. The CDR3 DNA follows: TGTGCCACCAGTGATTCAGACCCGACAGGCTCCACTAGCTATGGCTACACCTTC. The encoded protein is CATSDSDPTGSTSYGYTF. The V gene is TRBV24-1, the J gene TRBJ1-2; D perhaps matches TRBD1 (6 bases). V was pared by 2 bases and J by 4 bases, with 22 bases between. This CDR3 comprises 18 residues. Germline CDR1 and CDR2: KGHDR and SFDVKD.

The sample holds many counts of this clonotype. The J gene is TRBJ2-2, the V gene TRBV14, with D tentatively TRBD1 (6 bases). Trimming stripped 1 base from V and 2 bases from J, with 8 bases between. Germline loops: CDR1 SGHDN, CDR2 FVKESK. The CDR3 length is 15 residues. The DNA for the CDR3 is TGTGCCAGCAGCCAAGGGACAGCCAACACCGGGGAGCTGTTTTTT. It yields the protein CASSQGTANTGELFF.

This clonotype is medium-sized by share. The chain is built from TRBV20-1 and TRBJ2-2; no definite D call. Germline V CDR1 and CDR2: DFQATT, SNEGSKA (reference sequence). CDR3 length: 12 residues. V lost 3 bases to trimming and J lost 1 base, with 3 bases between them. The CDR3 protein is CSASLNTGELFF. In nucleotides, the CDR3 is TGCAGTGCTAGCCTGAACACCGGGGAGCTGTTTTTT.

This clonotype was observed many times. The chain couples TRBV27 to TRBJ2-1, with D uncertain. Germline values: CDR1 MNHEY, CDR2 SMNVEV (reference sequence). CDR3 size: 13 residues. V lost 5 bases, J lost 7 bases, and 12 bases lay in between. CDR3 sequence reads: CASSPRLNNEQFF. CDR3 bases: TGTGCCAGCAGTCCTCGCCTGAATAATGAGCAGTTCTTC.

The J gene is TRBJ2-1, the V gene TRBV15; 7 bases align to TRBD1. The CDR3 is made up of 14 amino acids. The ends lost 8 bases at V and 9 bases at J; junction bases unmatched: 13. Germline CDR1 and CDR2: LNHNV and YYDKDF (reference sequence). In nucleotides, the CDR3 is TGTGCCACCGCGGGCGAACCGGGACAGATTGAGCAGTTCTTC. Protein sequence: CATAGEPGQIEQFF.

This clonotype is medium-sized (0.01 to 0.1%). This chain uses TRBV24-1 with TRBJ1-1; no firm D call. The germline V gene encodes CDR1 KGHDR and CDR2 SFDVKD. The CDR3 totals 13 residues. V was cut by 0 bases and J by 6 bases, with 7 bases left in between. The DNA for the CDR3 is TGTGCCACCAGTGATTTGCTTGGGTCTGAAGCTTTCTTT. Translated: CATSDLLGSEAFF.

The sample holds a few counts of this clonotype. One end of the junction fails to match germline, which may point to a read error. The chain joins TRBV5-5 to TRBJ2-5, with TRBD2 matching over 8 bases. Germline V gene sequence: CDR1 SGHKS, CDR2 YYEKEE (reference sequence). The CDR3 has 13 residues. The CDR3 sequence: CASSFSTSAQISF. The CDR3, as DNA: TGTGCCAGCAGCTTCTCGACTAGCGCCCAGATAAGCTTC.

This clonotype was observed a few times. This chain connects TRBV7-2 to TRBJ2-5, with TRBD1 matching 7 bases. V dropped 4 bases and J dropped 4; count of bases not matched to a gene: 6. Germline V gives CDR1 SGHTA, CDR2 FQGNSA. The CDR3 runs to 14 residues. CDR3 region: CASSSQGERETQYF. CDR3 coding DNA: TGTGCCAGCAGCTCGCAGGGGGAGAGAGAGACCCAGTACTTC.

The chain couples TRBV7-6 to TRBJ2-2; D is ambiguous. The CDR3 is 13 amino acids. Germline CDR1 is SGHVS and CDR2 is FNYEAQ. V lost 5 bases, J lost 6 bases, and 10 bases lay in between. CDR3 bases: TGTGCCAGCAGCCTTCCTCGTGCCGGGGAGCTGTTTTTT. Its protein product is CASSLPRAGELFF.

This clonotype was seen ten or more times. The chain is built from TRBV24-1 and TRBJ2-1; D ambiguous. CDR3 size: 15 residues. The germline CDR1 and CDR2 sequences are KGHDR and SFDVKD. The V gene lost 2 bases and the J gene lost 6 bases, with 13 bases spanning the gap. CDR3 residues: CATSDYSLVSNEQFF. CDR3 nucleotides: TGTGCCACCAGTGATTATTCCCTAGTCAGCAATGAGCAGTTCTTC.

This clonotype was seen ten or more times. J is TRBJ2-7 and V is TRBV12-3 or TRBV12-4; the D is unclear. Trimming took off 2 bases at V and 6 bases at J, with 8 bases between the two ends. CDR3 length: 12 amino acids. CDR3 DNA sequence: TGTGCCAGCAGTTTACTCTCCGGCGAGCAGTACTTC. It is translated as CASSLLSGEQYF.

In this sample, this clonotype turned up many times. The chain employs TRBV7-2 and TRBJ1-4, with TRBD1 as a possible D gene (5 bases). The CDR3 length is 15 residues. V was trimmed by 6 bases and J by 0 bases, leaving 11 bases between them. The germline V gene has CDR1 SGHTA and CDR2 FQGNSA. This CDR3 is CASRPGLATNEKLFF. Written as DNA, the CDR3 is TGTGCCAGCAGGCCGGGGCTTGCAACTAATGAAAAACTGTTTTTT. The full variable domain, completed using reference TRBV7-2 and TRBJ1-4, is GAGVSQSPSNKVTEKGKDVELRCDPISGHTALYWYRQSLGQGLEFLIYFQGNSAPDKSGLPSDRFSAERTGGSVSTLTIQRTQQEDSAVYLCASRPGLATNEKLFFGSGTQLSVL.

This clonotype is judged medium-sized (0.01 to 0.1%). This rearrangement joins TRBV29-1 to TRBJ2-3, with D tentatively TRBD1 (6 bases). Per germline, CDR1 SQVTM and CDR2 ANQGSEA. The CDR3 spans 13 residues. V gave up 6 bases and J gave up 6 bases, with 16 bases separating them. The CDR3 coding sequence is TGCAGCGTGAAACTAGGGGGTATCGATACGCAGTATTTT. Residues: CSVKLGGIDTQYF.

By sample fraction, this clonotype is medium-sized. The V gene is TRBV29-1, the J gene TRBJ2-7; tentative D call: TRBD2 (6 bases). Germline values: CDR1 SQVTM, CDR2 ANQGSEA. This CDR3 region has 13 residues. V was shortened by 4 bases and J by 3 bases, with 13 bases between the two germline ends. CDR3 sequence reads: CSVVRGAGYEQYF. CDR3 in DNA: TGCAGCGTTGTTAGGGGAGCGGGCTACGAGCAGTACTTC.

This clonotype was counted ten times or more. CDR3 region: CASSAGPTEAFF. The CDR3 DNA is TGTGCCAGCTCGGCCGGGCCTACTGAAGCTTTCTTT. The J gene is TRBJ1-1, the V gene TRBV18; D call uncertain. The CDR3 sequence is 12 residues long. V shed 6 bases and J shed 5 bases, with 10 bases lying between them. Germline loops: CDR1 KGHSH, CDR2 LQKENI.

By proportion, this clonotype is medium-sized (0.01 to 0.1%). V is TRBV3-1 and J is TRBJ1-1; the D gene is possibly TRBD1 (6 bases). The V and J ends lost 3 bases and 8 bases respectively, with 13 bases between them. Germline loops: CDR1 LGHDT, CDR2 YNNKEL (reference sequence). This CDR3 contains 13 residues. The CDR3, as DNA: TGTGCCAGCAGCCATCAGGGGCCCGGAGAAGCTTTCTTT. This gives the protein CASSHQGPGEAFF.

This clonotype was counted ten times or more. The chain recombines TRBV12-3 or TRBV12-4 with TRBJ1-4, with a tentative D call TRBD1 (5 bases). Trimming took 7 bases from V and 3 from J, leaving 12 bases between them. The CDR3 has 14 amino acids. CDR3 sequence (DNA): TGTGCCAGCACCATTGAGGGGTCTAATGAAAAACTGTTTTTT. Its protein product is CASTIEGSNEKLFF.

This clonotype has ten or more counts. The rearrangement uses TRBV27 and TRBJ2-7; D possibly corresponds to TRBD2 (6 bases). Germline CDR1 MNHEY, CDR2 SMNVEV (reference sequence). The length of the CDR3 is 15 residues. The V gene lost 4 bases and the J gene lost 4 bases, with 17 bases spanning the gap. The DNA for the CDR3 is TGTGCCAGCAGTTCCCCCGGGGGAGTGGGGTACGAGCAGTACTTC. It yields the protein CASSSPGGVGYEQYF.

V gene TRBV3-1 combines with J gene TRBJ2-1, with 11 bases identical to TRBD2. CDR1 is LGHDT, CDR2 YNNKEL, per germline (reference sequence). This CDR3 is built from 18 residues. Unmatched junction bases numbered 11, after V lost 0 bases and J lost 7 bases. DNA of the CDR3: TGTGCCAGCAGCCAAGAACACGGGGCTAGCGGGAGGAGAAATGAGCAGTTCTTC. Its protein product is CASSQEHGASGRRNEQFF.

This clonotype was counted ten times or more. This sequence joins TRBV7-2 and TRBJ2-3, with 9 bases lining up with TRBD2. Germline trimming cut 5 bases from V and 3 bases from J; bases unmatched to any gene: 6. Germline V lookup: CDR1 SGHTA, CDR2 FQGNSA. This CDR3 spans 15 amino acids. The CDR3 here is CASSGSGRWTDTQYF. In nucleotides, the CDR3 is TGTGCCAGCAGCGGTAGCGGGAGATGGACAGATACGCAGTATTTT. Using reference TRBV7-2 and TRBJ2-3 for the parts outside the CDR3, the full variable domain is GAGVSQSPSNKVTEKGKDVELRCDPISGHTALYWYRQSLGQGLEFLIYFQGNSAPDKSGLPSDRFSAERTGGSVSTLTIQRTQQEDSAVYLCASSGSGRWTDTQYFGPGTRLTVL.

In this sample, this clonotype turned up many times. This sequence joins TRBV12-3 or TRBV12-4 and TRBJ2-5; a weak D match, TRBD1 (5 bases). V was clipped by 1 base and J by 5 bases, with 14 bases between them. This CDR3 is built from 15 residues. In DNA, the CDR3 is TGTGCCAGCAGTTTAGATCCAGGGTTAGAGGAGACCCAGTACTTC. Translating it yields CASSLDPGLEETQYF.